This T cell receptor (beta chain) stems from a study of T cells after posttransplantation cyclophosphamide. Findings and caveats of the study: Donor-recipient repertoire similarity was low at 1-2 months, rising over year one. Recipient CMV seropositivity and CMV reactivation strongly tracked TRB clonality. Skin or GI-infiltrating T cells shared few TRB sequences with blood.

The table came from immunoSEQ multiplex PCR; TCRdb's copy has only in-frame clones and leaves some out. The sample lists 30,000 to 40,000 clones, about 87% occurring once. Points on this clone: Its target is unknown.

The sample taken for sequencing was PBMCs. This clonotype originated in a woman aged 40 to 50 with a blood cancer, CMV-positive, and with a related stem cell donor.

The CDR3 region has the DNA TGTGCCAGCACCCCGGGGACACTCTGGGCCAACGTCCTGACTTTC. Encoded protein: CASTPGTLWANVLTF. The genes are TRBV7-8 and TRBJ2-6, with a weak D call TRBD1 (6 bases). The CDR3 consists of 15 residues. Germline CDR1 and CDR2: SGHVS and FQNEAQ. Trimming removed 7 bases from V and 5 bases from J, with 15 bases in between.